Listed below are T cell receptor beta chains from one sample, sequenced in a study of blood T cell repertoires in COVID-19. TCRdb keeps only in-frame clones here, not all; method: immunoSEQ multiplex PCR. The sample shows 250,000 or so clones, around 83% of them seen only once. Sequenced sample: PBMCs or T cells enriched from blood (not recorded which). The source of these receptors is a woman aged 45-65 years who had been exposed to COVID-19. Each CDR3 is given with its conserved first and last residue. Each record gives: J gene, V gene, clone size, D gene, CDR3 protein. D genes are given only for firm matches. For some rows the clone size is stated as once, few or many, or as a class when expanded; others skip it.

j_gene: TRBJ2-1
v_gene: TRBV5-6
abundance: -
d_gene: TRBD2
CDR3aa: CASSRGTSGGYEQFF

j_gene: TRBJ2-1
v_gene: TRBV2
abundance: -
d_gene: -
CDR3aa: CASLGRGVYNEQFF

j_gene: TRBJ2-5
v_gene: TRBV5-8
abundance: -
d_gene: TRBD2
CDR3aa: CASSLAAAGGLTTQYF

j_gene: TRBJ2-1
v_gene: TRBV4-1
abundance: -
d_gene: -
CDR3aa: CASSQPWGVVNEQFF

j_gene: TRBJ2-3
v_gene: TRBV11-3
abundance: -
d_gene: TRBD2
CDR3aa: CASSSGGPDTQYF

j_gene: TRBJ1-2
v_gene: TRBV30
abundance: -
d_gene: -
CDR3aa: CAWTGVHYGYTF

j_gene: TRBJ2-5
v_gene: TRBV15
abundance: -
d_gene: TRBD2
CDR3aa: CATSRYIAGHGETQYF

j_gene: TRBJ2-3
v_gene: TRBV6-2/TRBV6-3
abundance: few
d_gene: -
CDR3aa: CASSYSQVTDTQYF

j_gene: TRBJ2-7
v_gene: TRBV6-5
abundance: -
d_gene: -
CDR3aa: CASSTQGIKSDEQYF

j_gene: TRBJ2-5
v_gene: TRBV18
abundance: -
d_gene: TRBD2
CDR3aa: CASSPLRGNPQETQYF

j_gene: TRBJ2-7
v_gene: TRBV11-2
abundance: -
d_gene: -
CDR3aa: CASSLVRGVSGEQYF

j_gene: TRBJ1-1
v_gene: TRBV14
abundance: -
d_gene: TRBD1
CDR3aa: CASSQDPRTGVLTEAFF

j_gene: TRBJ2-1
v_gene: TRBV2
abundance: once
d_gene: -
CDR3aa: CASSDGGTYNEQFF

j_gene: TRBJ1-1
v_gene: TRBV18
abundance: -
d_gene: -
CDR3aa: CASSPQRGTEAFF

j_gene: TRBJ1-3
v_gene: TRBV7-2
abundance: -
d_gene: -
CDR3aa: CASSLLPGVGNTIYF

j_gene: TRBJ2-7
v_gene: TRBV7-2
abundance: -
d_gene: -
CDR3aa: CASSLQAGGRPISYEQYF

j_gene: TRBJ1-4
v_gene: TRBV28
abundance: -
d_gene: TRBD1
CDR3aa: CASSLGQGGEKLFF

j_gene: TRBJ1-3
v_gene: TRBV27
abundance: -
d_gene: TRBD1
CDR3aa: CASSRRGPGNTIYF

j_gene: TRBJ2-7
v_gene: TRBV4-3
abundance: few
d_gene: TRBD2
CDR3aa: CASSQAASGDHEQYF

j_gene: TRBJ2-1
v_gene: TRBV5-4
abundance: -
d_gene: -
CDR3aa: CASSLEASYNEQFF

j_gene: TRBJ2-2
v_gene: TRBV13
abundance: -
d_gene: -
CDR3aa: CASSLKKALFF

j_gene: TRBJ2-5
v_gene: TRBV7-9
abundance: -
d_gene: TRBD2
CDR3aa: CASSPTNPPGGQETQYF

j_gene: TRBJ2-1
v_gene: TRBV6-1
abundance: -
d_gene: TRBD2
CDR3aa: CASSEARGGFEQFF

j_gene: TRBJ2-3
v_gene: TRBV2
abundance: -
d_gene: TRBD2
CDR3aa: CASSQGLARGADTQYF

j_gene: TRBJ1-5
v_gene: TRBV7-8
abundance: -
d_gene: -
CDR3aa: CASSLVAFRDPNQPQHF

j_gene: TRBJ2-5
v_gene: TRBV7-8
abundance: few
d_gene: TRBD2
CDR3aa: CASSPSIAGRQETQYF

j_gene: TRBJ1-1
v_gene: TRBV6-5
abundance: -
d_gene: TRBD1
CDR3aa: CASRLTGGGNTEAFF

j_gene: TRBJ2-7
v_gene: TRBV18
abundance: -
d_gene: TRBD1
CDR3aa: CASSPQTGHRDEQYF

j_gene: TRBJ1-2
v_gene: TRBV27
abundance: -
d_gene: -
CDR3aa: CASSRWALYGYTF

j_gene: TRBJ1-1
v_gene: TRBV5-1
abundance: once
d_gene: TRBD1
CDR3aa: CASLKQTGSTEAFF

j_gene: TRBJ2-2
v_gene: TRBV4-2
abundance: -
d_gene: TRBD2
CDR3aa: CASSQVRLAGGNTGELFF

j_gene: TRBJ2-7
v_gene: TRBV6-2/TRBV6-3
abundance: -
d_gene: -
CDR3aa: CASSYKGNAYEQYF

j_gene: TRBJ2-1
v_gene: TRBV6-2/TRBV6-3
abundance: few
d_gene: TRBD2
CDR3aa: CASSPDGGGLHVEQFF

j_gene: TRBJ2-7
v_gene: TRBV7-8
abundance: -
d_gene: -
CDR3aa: CASSLARGGLYEQYF

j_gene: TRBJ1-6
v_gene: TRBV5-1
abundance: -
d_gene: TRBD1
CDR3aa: CASSLGQGTSPLHF

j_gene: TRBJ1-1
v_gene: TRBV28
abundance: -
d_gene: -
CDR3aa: CATPRARNTEAFF

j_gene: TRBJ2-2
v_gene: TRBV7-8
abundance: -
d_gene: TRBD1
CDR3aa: CASSLQGAGGELFF

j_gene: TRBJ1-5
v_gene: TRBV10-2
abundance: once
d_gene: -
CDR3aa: CASSEMAGYGSNQPQHF

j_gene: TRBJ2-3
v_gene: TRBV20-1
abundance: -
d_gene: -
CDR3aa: CSANERPGADTQYF

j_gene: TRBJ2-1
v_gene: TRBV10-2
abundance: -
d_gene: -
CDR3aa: CASSDQVNGNNEQFF

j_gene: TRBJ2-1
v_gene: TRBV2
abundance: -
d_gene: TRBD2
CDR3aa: CASSEVTSGKQFF

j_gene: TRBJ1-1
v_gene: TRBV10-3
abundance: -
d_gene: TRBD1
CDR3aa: CATTGQGKTEAFF

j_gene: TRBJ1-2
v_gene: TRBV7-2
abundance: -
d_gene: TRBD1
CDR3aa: CASSLGSGGGITNYGYTF

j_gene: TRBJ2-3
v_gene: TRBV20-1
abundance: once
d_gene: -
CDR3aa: CSASEVLGTDTQYF

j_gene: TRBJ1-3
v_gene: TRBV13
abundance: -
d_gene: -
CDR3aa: CASSFRGYSGNTIYF

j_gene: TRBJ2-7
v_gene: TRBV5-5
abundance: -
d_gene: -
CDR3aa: CASSLARGYEQYF